Below, 27 T cell receptor beta chains from the same sample are listed, as sequenced in a study of T cells in Graves' hyperthyroidism and ophthalmopathy (dated by TCRdb to between 2019 and 2020). The library came from multiplex PCR. Sequencing was performed on an Illumina HiSeq 2000. Amplification of TCR beta CDR3 regions was carried out from RNA transcripts. A first-round RT-PCR of the TCR CDR3 used the HTBI primer set with the Qiagen OneStep RT-PCR kit. TCRdb trimmed the raw reads at Q25, called clones with MiXCR and kept productive beta chains. CDR3 protein duplicates are merged, each entry listing the most common genes and DNA. The sample data list approximately 630,000 distinct CDR3 sequences, and about a sixth of these were observed just once. The top ten clones comprise around 4% of the sample. Sequencing was carried out using blood. These receptors were obtained from a woman in her twenties or thirties with Graves' hyperthyroidism.

There are a few counts of this clonotype. The chain has TRBV4-1 and TRBJ1-5, with D possibly matching TRBD1 (5 bases). The germline V gene encodes CDR1 MGHRA and CDR2 YSYEKL. This CDR3 contains 15 residues. The ends were cut back, 3 bases at V and 7 bases at J, with 16 bases in the middle. CDR3: CASSHEGQGGQPQHF. The CDR3 DNA is TGCGCCAGCAGCCACGAGGGGCAGGGCGGACAGCCCCAGCATTTT.

This clonotype was observed many times. The chain carries TRBV5-1 and TRBJ2-7, with D maybe TRBD1 (6 bases). From germline, CDR1 is SGHRS and CDR2 YFSETQ. V gave up 3 bases and J gave up 0 bases, with 13 bases separating them. The CDR3 runs to 15 residues. CDR3 amino acids: CASSSGQLHSYEQYF. In DNA, the CDR3 is TGCGCCAGCAGCTCAGGACAGCTTCACTCCTACGAGCAGTACTTC.

The genes are TRBV29-1 and TRBJ2-1; 14 bases line up with TRBD2. Per the germline V gene, CDR1 is SQVTM and CDR2 is ANQGSEA. The CDR3 extends over 14 amino acids. J was trimmed by 8 bases and V by 6 bases; bases with no gene match: 6. This CDR3 reads CSVVTSGRVDEQFF. The CDR3 region has the DNA TGCAGCGTCGTGACTAGCGGGAGGGTCGATGAGCAGTTCTTC.

This clonotype showed up many times. The chain couples TRBV12-3 or TRBV12-4 to TRBJ2-1; the D gene could be TRBD1 or TRBD2 (5 bases each). V lost 7 bases and J 9 bases, leaving 10 bases between the germline ends. There are 11 residues in the CDR3. CDR3 coding DNA: TGTGCCAGCACCCTCGGGACTGAGCAGTTCTTC. Translated, it gives CASTLGTEQFF.

This clonotype has more than one count but fewer than ten. The genes are TRBV19 and TRBJ1-6; D gene unclear. Germline values: CDR1 LNHDA, CDR2 SQIVND (reference sequence). CDR3 size: 15 residues. The V and J ends lost 0 bases and 6 bases respectively, with 9 bases between them. The CDR3: CASSIELWINSPLHF. In DNA, the CDR3 is TGTGCCAGTAGTATAGAACTGTGGATTAATTCACCCCTCCACTTT.

This clonotype was observed at least ten times. The gene calls are TRBV5-1 and TRBJ2-7, with unresolved D. The CDR3 spans 11 residues. The germline gives CDR1 SGHRS, CDR2 YFSETQ. V lost 6 bases and J lost 6, with 10 bases in between. The CDR3 DNA sequence: TGCGCCAGCATAGAAGTTCCCGAGCAGTACTTC. Its protein product is CASIEVPEQYF.

This clonotype was counted only a few times. The chain uses TRBV30 and TRBJ2-4; 13 nucleotides line up with TRBD2. Germline trimming cut 4 bases from V and 0 bases from J; bases unmatched to any gene: 9. The CDR3 runs 18 residues. Germline CDR1 and CDR2: GTSNPN and SVGIG (reference sequence). CDR3 sequence reads: CAWKGTSGTILAKNIQYF. The DNA for the CDR3 is TGTGCCTGGAAGGGGACTAGCGGGACGATTCTAGCCAAAAACATTCAGTACTTC. Complete variable domain (other parts from reference TRBV30 and TRBJ2-4): SQTIHQWPATLVQPVGSPLSLECTVEGTSNPNLYWYRQAAGRGLQLLFYSVGIGQISSEVPQNLSASRPQDRQFILSSKKLLLSDSGFYLCAWKGTSGTILAKNIQYFGAGTRLSVL.

This clonotype has only a few counts. The rearrangement links TRBV10-3 to TRBJ1-1, with D unclear. The length of the CDR3 is 11 residues. V shed 2 bases and J shed 10 bases, with 8 bases lying between them. Germline-derived CDR1 and CDR2 are ENHRY and SYGVKD. The CDR3 sequence: CAISEGRIAFF. The CDR3 DNA reads as TGTGCCATCAGTGAGGGCCGCATAGCTTTCTTT.

The genes are TRBV15 and TRBJ2-5; 12 positions match TRBD2. The length of the CDR3 is 16 residues. Germline CDR1 LNHNV, CDR2 YYDKDF (reference sequence). V was clipped by 1 base and J by 2 bases; unmatched bases: 2. The CDR3 DNA is TGTGCCACCAGCAGAGCGCTAGCGGGAGGGCAAGAGACCCAGTACTTC. Translation gives CATSRALAGGQETQYF.

This clonotype was found a few times. The CDR3 loop reads CATSDSGAIYEQYF. The CDR3 DNA follows: TGTGCCACCAGTGATTCCGGGGCAATCTACGAGCAGTACTTC. The chain joins TRBV24-1 to TRBJ2-7; the D call may be TRBD1 or TRBD2 (5 bases each). The CDR3 contains 14 residues. The V gene's germline CDR1 is KGHDR and CDR2 SFDVKD. Trimming stripped 2 bases from V and 3 bases from J, with 10 bases between.

In its sample, this clonotype was seen many times. The rearrangement uses TRBV10-2 and TRBJ1-1; weak D call: TRBD1 (6 bases). The V end was cut by 6 bases, the J end by 6 bases, with 14 bases between. CDR1 is WSHSY and CDR2 is SAAADI in the germline V gene. This CDR3 spans 13 amino acids. CDR3 residues: CASSEQGYAEAFF. For the CDR3, the DNA is TGCGCCAGCAGCGAACAGGGTTACGCTGAAGCTTTCTTT.

The chain links TRBV2 to TRBJ1-2; 9 bases map to TRBD1. The CDR3 sequence is 13 residues long. Germline loops: CDR1 SNHLY, CDR2 FYNNEI. Unmatched junction bases numbered 5, after V lost 7 bases and J lost 5 bases. The CDR3 protein is CASTKTGGYGYTF. DNA of the CDR3: TGTGCCAGCACTAAGACAGGGGGTTATGGCTACACCTTC.

This sequence joins TRBV9 and TRBJ2-4, with a tentative D call TRBD1 (6 bases). Trimming removed 3 bases at V and 9 bases at J, with 16 bases between. In germline, CDR1 is SGDLS, CDR2 YYNGEE. The CDR3 runs to 14 residues. The DNA for the CDR3 is TGTGCCAGCAGCGCCCGACAGGCGGAGACCATTCAGTACTTC. Translated, it gives CASSARQAETIQYF.

This clonotype was observed many times. This chain joins TRBV18 and TRBJ1-1, with 7 nucleotides matching TRBD1. CDR3 length: 14 amino acids. The V segment lost 3 bases and the J segment 2 bases; nucleotides outside the gene matches: 3. Germline-derived CDR1 and CDR2 are KGHSH and LQKENI. In nucleotides, the CDR3 is TGTGCCAGCTCACCTACAGGGGTAAACACTGAAGCTTTCTTT. Encoded protein: CASSPTGVNTEAFF.

This clonotype was observed at least ten times. This chain uses TRBV28 with TRBJ2-7; D ambiguous. This CDR3 spans 16 amino acids. The V gene lost 3 bases and the J gene lost 1 base, with 16 bases spanning the gap. CDR1 is MDHEN, CDR2 SYDVKM, per germline. In DNA form, the CDR3 reads TGTGCCAGCAGTTTTTCTCTGAGTGGCGGATCCTACGAGCAGTACTTC. The encoded protein is CASSFSLSGGSYEQYF.

This clonotype was picked up many times. The V call is TRBV20-1, the J call TRBJ2-7, with TRBD1 as a possible D gene (6 bases). Per germline, CDR1 DFQATT and CDR2 SNEGSKA (reference sequence). V was trimmed by 4 bases and J by 3 bases, leaving 16 bases between them. CDR3 size: 14 residues. The CDR3 protein is CSATSPTGFYEQYF. DNA of the CDR3: TGCAGTGCTACCTCGCCTACAGGGTTCTACGAGCAGTACTTC.

This clonotype was observed many times. DNA for the CDR3: TGTGCCAGCAGTTACAGTACAGCATATCAGCCCCAGCATTTT. Encoded protein: CASSYSTAYQPQHF. J is TRBJ1-5 and V is TRBV6-2 or TRBV6-3; D is unclear. Germline V gene lookup returns CDR1 MNHEY and CDR2 SVGEGT. This CDR3 is 14 amino acids long. Trimming left V 2 bases short and J 5 bases short, with 10 bases between.

This clonotype was seen ten or more times. The V and J genes are TRBV6-1 and TRBJ2-2, with D perhaps being TRBD1 or TRBD2 (5 bases each). The CDR3 contains 14 residues. V lost 11 bases and J lost 1, with 14 bases in between. Looked up from germline, CDR1 is MNHNS and CDR2 is SASEGT. Written as DNA, the CDR3 is TGTGCCGCTGCCCAGGGACGGAACACCGGGGAGCTGTTTTTT. Amino acid sequence: CAAAQGRNTGELFF.

The table lists this clonotype with a few counts. The chain links TRBV19 to TRBJ1-5, with D possibly being TRBD1 (5 bases). The germline gives CDR1 LNHDA, CDR2 SQIVND (reference sequence). Trimming shortened V by 7 bases and J by 3 bases, and 22 bases separated the two germline ends. CDR3 length: 17 amino acids. The CDR3 DNA reads as TGTGCCAGTAAAGCGTCCACGGGGCTAAGAGACAATCAGCCCCAGCATTTT. It is translated as CASKASTGLRDNQPQHF.

Ten or more counts support this clonotype. This sequence joins TRBV30 and TRBJ1-1; tentative D call: TRBD1 (5 bases). V lost 0 bases, J lost 2 bases, and 10 bases lay in between. The CDR3 sequence is 14 residues long. The germline V gene has CDR1 GTSNPN and CDR2 SVGIG (reference sequence). CDR3 loop: CAWSVRGENTEAFF. DNA for the CDR3: TGTGCCTGGAGTGTACGAGGGGAAAACACTGAAGCTTTCTTT.

To note about this clonotype: This clone may be a read error of a much larger clone one base away. The chain is built from TRBV12-3 or TRBV12-4 and TRBJ2-2; tentatively, D is TRBD2 (5 bases). The CDR3 is 16 residues long. The CDR3 loop is CASSPRATLLTGELSF. The CDR3 coding sequence is TGTGCCAGCAGTCCTCGGGCAACCTTGTTAACCGGGGAGCTGTCTTTT.

The V and J genes are TRBV28 and TRBJ1-1, with 7 bases identical to TRBD1. CDR3 length: 16 residues. Germline CDR1 is MDHEN and CDR2 is SYDVKM. V gave up 6 bases and J gave up 4 bases; unmatched junction bases: 14. This chain's CDR3 is CASSLTLGGASTEAFF. CDR3 nucleotide sequence: TGTGCCAGCAGCCTTACCTTAGGGGGCGCGAGCACTGAAGCTTTCTTT.

This clonotype was seen ten or more times. The J gene is TRBJ2-7, the V gene TRBV28; TRBD2 is a possible D gene (6 bases). The CDR3 is made up of 16 amino acids. Trimming removed 6 bases at V and 3 bases at J, with 21 bases between. Per the germline V gene, CDR1 is MDHEN and CDR2 is SYDVKM. CDR3 nucleotides: TGTGCCAGCAGCCGACTCGCGGGGCGAAGACGCTACGAGCAGTACTTC. Its translation is CASSRLAGRRRYEQYF.

This clonotype was picked up many times. The chain is built from TRBV3-1 and TRBJ2-7; D gene uncertain. CDR1 and CDR2 from the germline V gene are LGHDT and YNNKEL (reference sequence). The CDR3 spans 13 residues. The V end lost 4 bases, the J end lost 3 bases, and 10 bases lay between the germline ends. In nucleotides, the CDR3 is TGTGCCAGCAGCCGACCGGGTTTCTACGAGCAGTACTTC. This translates into CASSRPGFYEQYF.

This clonotype was recorded at least ten times. The J gene is TRBJ2-3, the V gene TRBV7-8; no clear D. With 4 bases removed from V and 1 base from J, the gap between germline ends came to 9 bases. CDR1 is SGHVS, CDR2 FQNEAQ, per germline. The length of the CDR3 is 14 residues. CDR3 amino acids: CASSSRSRTDTQYF. DNA for the CDR3: TGTGCCAGCAGCTCCAGGAGTCGCACAGATACGCAGTATTTT.

A word on this clonotype: Its ends do not fully match the called genes, so a read error is possible. The chain links TRBV5-1 to TRBJ1-1, with D unclear. This CDR3 contains 12 residues. Germline CDR1 SGHRS, CDR2 YFSETQ. Here the CDR3 reads CASSYGNAEAFF. The DNA for the CDR3 is TGCGCCAGCAGCTATGGGAACGCTGAAGCTTTCTTT.

This clonotype was seen ten or more times. The gene calls are TRBV12-3 or TRBV12-4 and TRBJ1-4; D possibly corresponds to TRBD1 (5 bases). The germline V and J ends were trimmed by 5 bases and 9 bases, with 19 bases remaining between them. The CDR3 has 15 residues. CDR3 sequence reads: CASSPRESAQKKLFF. DNA for the CDR3: TGTGCCAGCAGTCCCAGGGAATCCGCCCAAAAAAAACTGTTTTTT.